This is a list of T cell receptor beta chains from one sample in a study of blood T cell repertoires in COVID-19. TCRdb keeps only in-frame clones here, not all; method: immunoSEQ multiplex PCR. This sample has around 170,000 clones, with about 89% found just once. The sequencing input was peripheral blood. These receptors all come from a man aged 55 to 70 with acute or convalescent COVID-19. Both conserved end residues are part of each CDR3. D genes are given only for firm matches. Clone size is stated in some rows and not others, as once, few, many or a class when expanded.

TRBD2	TRBV30	16	TRBJ2-6	NA	TGTGCCTGGAAGCAGCGGGGGGTATCTGGGGCCAACGTCCTGACTTTC	CAWKQRGVSGANVLTF
NA	TRBV19	11	TRBJ1-1	NA	TGTGCCAGTTATGAGCAAGCTGAAGCTTTCTTT	CASYEQAEAFF
TRBD1	TRBV6-5	16	TRBJ1-4	few	TGTGCCAGCAGTTACTCCACAACAGGGGCTAATGAAAAACTGTTTTTT	CASSYSTTGANEKLFF
TRBD1	TRBV4-1	12	TRBJ2-7	NA	TGCGCCAGCAGCCGGGACAGGTACGAGCAGTACTTC	CASSRDRYEQYF
NA	TRBV27	14	TRBJ1-2	NA	TGTGCCAGCAGTTTTGACAGGACTAACTATGGCTACACCTTC	CASSFDRTNYGYTF
TRBD2	TRBV3-1/TRBV3-2	19	TRBJ2-5	NA	TGTGCCAGCAGCCAAGTTTTCTGGGCTAGCGGGGGGGCCCGGGAGACCCAGTACTTC	CASSQVFWASGGARETQYF
NA	TRBV9	13	TRBJ1-6	NA	TGTGCCACCTCGAGGGGACTGAATTCACCCCTCCACTTT	CATSRGLNSPLHF
TRBD1	TRBV19	14	TRBJ1-1	NA	TGTGCCAGTATTACAGGGGGCCTAGGCACTGAAGCTTTCTTT	CASITGGLGTEAFF
NA	TRBV5-6	16	TRBJ1-5	NA	TGTGCCAGCAGCTTTCGGCCGGGGACTCGACATCAGCCCCAGCATTTT	CASSFRPGTRHQPQHF
NA	TRBV7-9	13	TRBJ2-1	NA	TGTGCCAGCAGCTTGACTCTCTACAATGAGCAGTTCTTC	CASSLTLYNEQFF
NA	TRBV6-2/TRBV6-3	13	TRBJ2-2	NA	TGTGCCAGCAGTTACATAGCGGAGGGGGAGCTGTTTTTT	CASSYIAEGELFF
NA	TRBV6-1	14	TRBJ2-7	NA	TGTGCCAGCAGTGAAGGGACATACGGACCCGAGCAGTACTTC	CASSEGTYGPEQYF
TRBD1	TRBV5-1	13	TRBJ1-1	NA	TGCGCCAGCAGATTACAGGGGGGGACTGAAGCTTTCTTT	CASRLQGGTEAFF
TRBD1	TRBV9	15	TRBJ1-6	NA	TGTGCCAGCAGCGCGGCCGGGACAGGGGGTTCACCCCTCCACTTT	CASSAAGTGGSPLHF
NA	TRBV6-2/TRBV6-3	13	TRBJ1-2	few	TGTGCCAGCAGTTACGAACAGCACCGTGGCTACACCTTC	CASSYEQHRGYTF
TRBD1	TRBV4-1	17	TRBJ2-2	many	TGCGCCAGCAGCCAAGAATGGACAGGGGATGACACCGGGGAGCTGTTTTTT	CASSQEWTGDDTGELFF
NA	TRBV5-1	16	TRBJ2-3	NA	TGCGCCAGCAGCTTCACCGGGGGGCGGTCGACAGATACGCAGTATTTT	CASSFTGGRSTDTQYF
NA	TRBV19	17	TRBJ2-1	NA	TGTGCCAGTAATGGACCGGAGGGTTTTGGTTACCACAATGAGCAGTTCTTC	CASNGPEGFGYHNEQFF
NA	TRBV24-1	12	TRBJ2-3	NA	TGTGCCTCCGGGACAAGCACAGATACGCAGTATTTT	CASGTSTDTQYF
TRBD2	TRBV12-5	17	TRBJ2-1	NA	TGTGCTAGTGGTTGGCCCCTAGCGGGGGGACTGGAGGATGAGCAGTTCTTC	CASGWPLAGGLEDEQFF
NA	TRBV3-1/TRBV3-2	17	TRBJ1-1	NA	TGTGCCAGCAGCCTAAGTTCCCTAAGGACGGGAAACACTGAAGCTTTCTTT	CASSLSSLRTGNTEAFF
NA	TRBV18	14	TRBJ2-2	NA	TGTGCCAGCTCACCAGCGAGGGACACCGGGGAGCTGTTTTTT	CASSPARDTGELFF
NA	TRBV7-9	16	TRBJ2-3	NA	TGTGCCAGCAGCTTAGTGGAGACACAGGCTGGAGATACGCAGTATTTT	CASSLVETQAGDTQYF
NA	TRBV2	10	TRBJ2-1	once	TGTGCCCCCAAGGGGATCGAGCAGTTCTTC	CAPKGIEQFF
NA	TRBV30	13	TRBJ1-1	NA	TGTGCCTGGAGCGGCAGGGCGAACACTGAAGCTTTCTTT	CAWSGRANTEAFF
TRBD1	TRBV5-1	14	TRBJ2-7	once	TGCGCCAGCGCATCGACAGGGGGCTTTTACGAGCAGTACTTC	CASASTGGFYEQYF
TRBD2	TRBV11-2	18	TRBJ2-1	NA	TGTGCCAGCAGCTCAAGCGGTAGCGGGGGGCTGTGGTACAATGAGCAGTTCTTC	CASSSSGSGGLWYNEQFF
TRBD2	TRBV4-1	16	TRBJ2-1	NA	TGCGCCAGCAGCCCACAAACTAGCGGGGGAAGCAATGAGCAGTTCTTC	CASSPQTSGGSNEQFF
NA	TRBV5-1	14	TRBJ2-1	NA	TGCGCCAGCAGCTCAGGCGACGGCTACAATGAGCAGTTCTTC	CASSSGDGYNEQFF
TRBD1	TRBV7-9	13	TRBJ1-1	NA	TGTGCCAGCAGCCCCCCAGGGGGCCCTCCACCCATATTT	CASSPPGGPPPIF
TRBD1	TRBV2	14	TRBJ1-1	NA	TGTGCCAGCAGAGGGACGCAGGGGGTCCCTGAAGCTTTCTTT	CASRGTQGVPEAFF
TRBD1	TRBV9	14	TRBJ2-7	NA	TGTGCCAGCAGCGTGGGGGGGACAGGGTCCGAGCAGTACTTC	CASSVGGTGSEQYF
NA	TRBV5-1	15	TRBJ2-3	NA	TGCGCCAGCAGCTTTCTACCTAGCGTCACAGATACGCAGTATTTT	CASSFLPSVTDTQYF
NA	TRBV9	15	TRBJ1-2	NA	TGTGCCAGCAGCTTCCAGAGCGCAACATTCTATGGCTACACCTTC	CASSFQSATFYGYTF
TRBD1	TRBV4-1	16	TRBJ1-2	NA	TGCGCCAGCAGCCAATTCGAGGACAGGGCCAACTATGGCTACACCTTC	CASSQFEDRANYGYTF
TRBD2	TRBV7-9	16	TRBJ2-3	NA	TGTGCCAGCAGCCCCCTCGGGGCGGGGGGGCATGATACGCAGTATTTT	CASSPLGAGGHDTQYF
NA	TRBV14	13	TRBJ1-1	NA	TGTGCCAGCAGCCAAGGAACAGGGTCTGAAGCTTTCTTT	CASSQGTGSEAFF
NA	TRBV6-4	16	TRBJ2-1	NA	TGTGCCAGCAGTTCGGACAGATCGAGCTCCTACAATGAGCAGTTCTTC	CASSSDRSSSYNEQFF
NA	TRBV23-1	16	TRBJ1-5	NA	TGCGCCAGCAGTCAACAGGGACACCCCCAGTGGCAGCCCCAGCATTTT	CASSQQGHPQWQPQHF
TRBD1	TRBV6-6	14	TRBJ1-1	NA	TGTGCCAGCTCCCCGGGAGGGGGCAACACTGAAGCTTTCTTT	CASSPGGGNTEAFF
NA	TRBV29-1	13	TRBJ1-5	NA	TGCAGCGTTGAGGTTAACCAGGGTCAGCCCCAGCATTTT	CSVEVNQGQPQHF
NA	TRBV30	14	TRBJ2-1	NA	TGTGCCTGGGGCCCAGGGTTGCCCTACAATGAGCAGTTCTTC	CAWGPGLPYNEQFF
NA	TRBV5-4	15	TRBJ1-2	NA	TGTGCCAGCAGCTTGGACAGGTCTGGAGGGATCGGCTACACCTTC	CASSLDRSGGIGYTF
TRBD1	TRBV4-2	17	TRBJ1-3	NA	TGTGCCAGCAGCCAAGATAGGGGGACAGACTCTGGAAACACCATATATTTT	CASSQDRGTDSGNTIYF
TRBD1	TRBV30	13	TRBJ1-1	NA	TGTGCCTGGAGAGTACAGGGGGCATCTGAAGCTTTCTTT	CAWRVQGASEAFF
NA	TRBV6-5	15	TRBJ1-5	NA	TGTGCCAGCAGCAGCTCTACAGGGAACAATCAGCCCCAGCATTTT	CASSSSTGNNQPQHF
NA	TRBV6-5	14	TRBJ2-5	NA	TGTGCCAGCAGTTACTCGCAAGGGACTGGGACCCAGTACTTC	CASSYSQGTGTQYF
NA	TRBV7-9	15	TRBJ2-5	NA	TGTGCCAGCAGCTTATCGACAGGTCCACAAGAGACCCAGTACTTC	CASSLSTGPQETQYF